This T cell receptor beta chain was recorded in a study of T cells after yellow fever vaccination. Across the whole study: For low cell numbers, libraries were made with SMART-Seq v4 Ultra Low Input. Study-wide results and limits: Post-booster reappearance was seen for most primary-vaccination clones (around 96% CD4, around 88% CD8). Although most clonotypes did not, a small share appeared in both CD4 and CD8 compartments. Bulk-population clonotypes that are abundant could appear as contaminants in FACS-sorted repertoires.

TCRdb re-derived calls from the 5' RACE reads in MiXCR, one entry per CDR3 protein. Altogether over 70,000 distinct CDR3 sequences are present, roughly 7.7% being singletons, with the ten largest covering less than 50%. The length of the CDR3 is 12 residues. Germline V gene data show CDR1 as SGHRS and CDR2 as YFSETQ. Between the trimmed V and J ends, which lost 2 bases and 5 bases, there was a span of 7 bases. This clonotype was seen repeatedly, ten times or more. What it binds is unknown. This TCR was sampled from a man aged 30-40 years who received the YFV17D yellow fever vaccine. V usage is TRBV5-1 and J usage is TRBJ1-1, with no clear D. This specimen consisted of CD8+ T cells sorted from PBMCs, obtained on the day of the yellow fever booster vaccination. CDR3 bases: TGCGCCAGCAGCTTACCGGGGACTGAAGCTTTCTTT. It yields the protein CASSLPGTEAFF.